This paragraph covers one T cell receptor beta chain sequence. This entry is derived from a study of cytomegalovirus exposure and HLA in healthy donors. Trimming removed 1 base from V and 4 bases from J, with 19 bases in between. Germline V gene lookup returns CDR1 MNHEY and CDR2 SMNVEV (reference sequence). CDR3 length: 17 amino acids. A multiplex PCR was run with 60 Vbeta primers and 13 Jbeta primers. The protocol was immunoSEQ multiplex PCR, while the TCRdb copy is restricted to in-frame clones and leaves out a portion. The sample holds roughly 130,000 clones; roughly 84% are singletons and the top ten take over 1.5%.

The TCR sequence derives from a boy aged 5 to 17 in good health and CMV-seronegative. The J gene is TRBJ1-1, the V gene TRBV27; a weak D match, TRBD1 (6 bases). The sample comprised PBMCs. In DNA, the CDR3 is TGTGCCAGCAGTTTATACCGTCGAGGGGGTTTAGGCACTGAAGCTTTCTTT. Encoded protein: CASSLYRRGGLGTEAFF.